This T cell receptor beta chain came from a study of cytomegalovirus exposure and HLA in healthy donors. Concerning this clone: The antigen is unknown.

Study-wide results and limits: Researchers reported in a later analysis that a missense DCLRE1C variant was tied to TCR beta V- and J-gene trimming. When the data were analyzed later, several of the most significant clusters appeared to be linked to common viral pathogens.

PCR primers comprised 60 Vbeta and 13 Jbeta primers. Profiling relied on immunoSEQ multiplex PCR, and the TCRdb table lists in-frame clones only, not all of them. The sample has around 200,000 clones, around 77% seen once. Likely unrecorded immune exposures existed in these nominally healthy donors. The TCR was taken from a young woman in good health and CMV-seropositive. The sample taken for sequencing was PBMCs.

As DNA, the CDR3 is TGTGCCACCTCTTGGGACAGGGGCAACACTGAAGCTTTCTTT. Protein: CATSWDRGNTEAFF. V and J are TRBV19 and TRBJ1-1; 10 bases are a match to TRBD1. Trimming removed 10 bases from V and 2 bases from J; junction bases left unmatched: 7. The CDR3 contains 14 residues. Germline V gives CDR1 LNHDA, CDR2 SQIVND (reference sequence).